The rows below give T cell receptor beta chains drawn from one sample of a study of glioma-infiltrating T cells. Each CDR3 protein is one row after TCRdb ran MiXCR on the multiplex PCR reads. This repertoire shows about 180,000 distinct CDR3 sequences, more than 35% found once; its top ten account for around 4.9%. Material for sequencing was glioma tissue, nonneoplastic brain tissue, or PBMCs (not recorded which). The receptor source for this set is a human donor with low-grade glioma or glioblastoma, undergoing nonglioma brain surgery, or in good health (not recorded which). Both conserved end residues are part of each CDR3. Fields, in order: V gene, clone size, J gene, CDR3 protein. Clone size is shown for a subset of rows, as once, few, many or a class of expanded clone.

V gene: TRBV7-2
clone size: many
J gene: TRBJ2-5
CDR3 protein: CASSLVWRETQYF

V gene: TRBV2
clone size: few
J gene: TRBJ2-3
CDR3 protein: CASRGGRADTQYF

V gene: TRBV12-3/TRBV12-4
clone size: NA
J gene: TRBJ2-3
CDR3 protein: CASSLDRPLTDTQYF

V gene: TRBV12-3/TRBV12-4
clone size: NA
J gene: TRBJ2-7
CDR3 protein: CASSLSTSGSNEQYF

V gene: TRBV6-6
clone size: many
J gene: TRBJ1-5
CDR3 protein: CASSYSGQGALNQPQHF

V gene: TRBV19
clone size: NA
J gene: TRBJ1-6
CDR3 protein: CASSRLPGQTNSPLHF

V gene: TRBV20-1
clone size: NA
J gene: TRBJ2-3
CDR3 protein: CSAGGGRGGTDTQYF

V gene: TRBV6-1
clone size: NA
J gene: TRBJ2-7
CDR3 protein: CAISGGVDRGTYEQYF

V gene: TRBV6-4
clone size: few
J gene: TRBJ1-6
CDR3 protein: CASSDGREDSPLHF

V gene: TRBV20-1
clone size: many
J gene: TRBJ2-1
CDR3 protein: CSAREGQGTGRQFF

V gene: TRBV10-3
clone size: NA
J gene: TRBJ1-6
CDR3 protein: CAISESGPGQGNSPLHF

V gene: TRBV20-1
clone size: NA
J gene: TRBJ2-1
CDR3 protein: CSASEVNEQFF

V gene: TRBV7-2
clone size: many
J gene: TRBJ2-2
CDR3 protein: CASSLLAGYTGELFF

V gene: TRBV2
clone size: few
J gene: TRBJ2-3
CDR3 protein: CASSEVTGLRTDTQYF

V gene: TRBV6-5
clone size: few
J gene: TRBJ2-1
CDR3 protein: CAISSGQGIYNEQFF

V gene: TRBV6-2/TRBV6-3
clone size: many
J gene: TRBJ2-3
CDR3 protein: CASSYGSGTSTDTQYF

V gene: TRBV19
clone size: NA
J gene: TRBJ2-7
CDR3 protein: CASSIAIEYEQYF

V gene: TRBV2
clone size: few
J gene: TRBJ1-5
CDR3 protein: CASSKTVDSNQPQHF

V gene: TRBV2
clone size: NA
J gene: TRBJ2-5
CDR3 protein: CASSEALGQSLPSETQYF

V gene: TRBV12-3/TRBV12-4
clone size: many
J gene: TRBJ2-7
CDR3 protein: CASSLRLAVGEQYF

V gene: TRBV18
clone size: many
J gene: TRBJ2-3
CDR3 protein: CASSPTIRGTDTQYF

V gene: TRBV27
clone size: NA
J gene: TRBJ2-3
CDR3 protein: CASSLFSGSRRNTEYF

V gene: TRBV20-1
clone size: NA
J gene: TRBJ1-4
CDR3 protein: CSVGGNNEKLFF

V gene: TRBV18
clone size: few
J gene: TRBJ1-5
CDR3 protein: CASSPSKGQPQHF

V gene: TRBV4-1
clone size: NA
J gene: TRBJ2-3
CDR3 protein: CASSQELVSGSTDTQYF

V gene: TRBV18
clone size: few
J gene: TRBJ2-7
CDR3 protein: CASSPGINGREQYF

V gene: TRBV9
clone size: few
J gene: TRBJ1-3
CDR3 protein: CASSVAGGGSGNTIYF

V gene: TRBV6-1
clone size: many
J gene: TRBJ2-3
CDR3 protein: CASSYVDTQYF

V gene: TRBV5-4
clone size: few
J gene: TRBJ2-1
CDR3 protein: CASSFLAGGLNEQFF

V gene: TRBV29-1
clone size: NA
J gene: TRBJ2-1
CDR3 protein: CSVEESLWVEQFF

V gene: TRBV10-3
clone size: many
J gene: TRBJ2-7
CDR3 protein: CAISEGLGGAEEQYF

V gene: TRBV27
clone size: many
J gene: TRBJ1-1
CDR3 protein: CASSYLTGGTEAFF

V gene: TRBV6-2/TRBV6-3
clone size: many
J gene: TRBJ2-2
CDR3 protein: CASSYSLAVGELFF

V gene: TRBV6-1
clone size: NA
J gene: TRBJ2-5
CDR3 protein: CASIKARTSGSGETQYF

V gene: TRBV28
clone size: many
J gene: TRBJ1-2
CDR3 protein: CASGTPYGYTF

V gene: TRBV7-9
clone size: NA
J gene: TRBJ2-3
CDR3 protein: CASSTETGNADTQYF

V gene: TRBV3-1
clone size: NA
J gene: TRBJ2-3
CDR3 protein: CASSTEIRTLLGDTQYF

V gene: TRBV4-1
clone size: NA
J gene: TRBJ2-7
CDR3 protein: CASSNPGQDYEQYF

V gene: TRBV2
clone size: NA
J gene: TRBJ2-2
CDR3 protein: CASGEREMSTGELFF

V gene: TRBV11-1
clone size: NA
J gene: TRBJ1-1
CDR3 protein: CASIPAENTEAFF

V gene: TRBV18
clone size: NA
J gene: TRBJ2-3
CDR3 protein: CASSPKTSGTSTDTQYF

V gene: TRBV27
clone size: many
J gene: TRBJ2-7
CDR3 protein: CASSTLLAGGPYEQYF

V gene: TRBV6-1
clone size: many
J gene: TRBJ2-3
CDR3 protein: CASSPSRGGTDTQYF

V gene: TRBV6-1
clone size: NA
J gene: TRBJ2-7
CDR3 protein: CASRARDRGLVEQYF

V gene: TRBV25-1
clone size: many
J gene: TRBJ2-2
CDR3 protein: CASSQTGLAGDTGELFF

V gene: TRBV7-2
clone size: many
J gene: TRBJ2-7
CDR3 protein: CASSRPGDYEQYF